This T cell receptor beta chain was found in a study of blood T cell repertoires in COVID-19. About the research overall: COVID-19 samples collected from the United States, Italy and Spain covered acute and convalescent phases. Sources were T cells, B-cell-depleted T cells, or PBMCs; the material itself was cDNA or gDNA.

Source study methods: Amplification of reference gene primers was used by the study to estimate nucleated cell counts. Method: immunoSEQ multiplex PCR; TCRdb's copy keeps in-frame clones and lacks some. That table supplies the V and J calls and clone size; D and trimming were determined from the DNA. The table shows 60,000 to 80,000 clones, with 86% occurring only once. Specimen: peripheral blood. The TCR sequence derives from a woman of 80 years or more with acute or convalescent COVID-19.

The CDR3 DNA reads TGTGCCAGCAGCCGACTAGCCAAAAACATTCAGTACTTC. It codes for CASSRLAKNIQYF. V usage is TRBV6-2 or TRBV6-3 and J usage is TRBJ2-4; no reliable D call. Germline CDR1 MNHEY, CDR2 SVGEGT. The CDR3 is made up of 13 amino acids. V was shortened by 6 bases and J by 0 bases, with 6 bases between the two germline ends.